Following are 5 T cell receptor beta chains from one sample sequenced in a study of T cell repertoires in cytomegalovirus infection. In TCRdb, the reads were re-called with MiXCR into one record per CDR3 protein. Among about 920,000 distinct CDR3 sequences listed, more than 25% were seen once. These receptors have no known antigen. The starting material was cultured CD8+ T cells from PBMCs, obtained from culture after CMV antigen stimulation. All receptors come from a human donor in good health (CMV status not recorded). Some clones in this sample may be carry-over from other donors' samples.

The chain joins TRBV7-9 to TRBJ2-3; TRBD2 matches 7 bases. CDR3 length: 15 amino acids. The germline V gene encodes CDR1 SEHNR and CDR2 FQNEAQ (reference sequence). With V trimmed by 3 bases and J by 5 bases, 8 bases remained unmatched. CDR3 in DNA: TGTGCCAGCAGCTTGAAGTGGTCTAGCGGAGATACGCAGTATTTT. Translating it yields CASSLKWSSGDTQYF.

The DNA of the CDR3 is TGTGCCAGCTCACCACCGACGACAGGGGCAAATGAAAAACTGTTTTTT. It codes for CASSPPTTGANEKLFF. J is TRBJ1-4 and V is TRBV18, with 8 bases fitting TRBD1. J was trimmed by 5 bases and V by 0 bases; bases with no gene match: 5. CDR1 is KGHSH and CDR2 is LQKENI in the germline V gene. The CDR3 has 16 residues.

The chain is built from TRBV6-1 and TRBJ2-3; the D gene is possibly TRBD2 (6 bases). This CDR3 contains 17 residues. Trimming removed 1 base at V and 2 bases at J, with 16 bases between. The germline V gene has CDR1 MNHNS and CDR2 SASEGT. CDR3 in DNA: TGTGCCAGCAGTGAAGAGGAGGGAGCGGCTCTCACAGATACGCAGTATTTT. Protein product: CASSEEEGAALTDTQYF.

This clonotype was observed a few times. The gene calls are TRBV5-1 and TRBJ2-5, with 9 bases that match TRBD1. The V gene end was trimmed by 5 bases and the J gene end by 5 bases; junction bases not matched to a gene: 4. From germline, CDR1 is SGHRS and CDR2 YFSETQ. CDR3 length equals 13 residues. CDR3 sequence reads: CASRNGQGETQYF. The CDR3 DNA follows: TGCGCCAGCAGAAATGGACAGGGGGAGACCCAGTACTTC.

This clonotype was observed a handful of times. The chain recombines TRBV11-3 with TRBJ1-1; unclear D gene. The V and J ends lost 5 bases and 4 bases respectively, with 17 bases between them. The germline gives CDR1 SGHNT, CDR2 YENEEA. There are 15 residues in the CDR3. The CDR3 sequence is CASSLIRARATEAFF. In DNA form, the CDR3 reads TGTGCCAGCAGCCTCATCCGGGCGCGGGCCACTGAAGCTTTCTTT.